One T cell receptor beta chain is described in this entry. The antigen is undetermined. The sample holds other DNA sequences that translate to the same CDR3. The CDR3 spans 11 residues. Looked up from germline, CDR1 is SEHNR and CDR2 is FQNEAQ (reference sequence). V lost 5 bases and J lost 2, with 3 bases in between. The sample originates from a study of cytomegalovirus exposure and HLA in healthy donors. The wider study: An earlier analysis found 100 million or so unique TCR beta sequences from 150 million to 200 million T cells. General study points: Later analysis indicated greater clonal expansion among HLA-associated TCR beta chains than among equally common other chains.

The PCR was carried out with 60 Vbeta primers and 13 Jbeta primers. The method was immunoSEQ multiplex PCR; TCRdb's version includes in-frame clones alone and lacks a portion of them. Of about 140,000 clones listed, about 86% were seen once; the top ten hold about 5.5%. Donors counted as nominally healthy when sampled, yet unrecorded immune exposures were likely. The specimen sequenced was PBMCs. The receptor was derived from a woman aged 25 to 39 in good health and CMV-seronegative. The V gene is TRBV7-9, the J gene TRBJ2-5, with no clear D. CDR3 bases: TGTGCCAGCAGCCCACAAGAGACCCAGTACTTC. Encoded protein: CASSPQETQYF.